This T cell receptor (beta chain) was profiled in a study of blood T cell repertoires in COVID-19. Per the original data handling: Reference gene primer amplification in the assay estimated nucleated cell counts. The assay was immunoSEQ multiplex PCR, and TCRdb's table has in-frame clones only and misses some. That table gives V, J and clone size, and the DNA gave D and trimming. The sample contains hundreds of thousands of clones, about four fifths of which appear only once. This clone appeared once. Seattle participants joined during active infection and were tracked over time. Germline CDR1 reads LNHNV; CDR2 reads YYDKDF (reference sequence). This CDR3 spans 16 amino acids. V lost 0 bases and J 6 bases, leaving 17 bases between the germline ends.

This TCR was sampled from a woman of 80 years or more with COVID-19, enrolled during active disease. The source material was peripheral blood. This chain joins TRBV15 and TRBJ2-5, with D unresolved. The CDR3 loop is CATSRDLATAGQTQYF. CDR3 bases: TGTGCCACCAGCAGAGATCTTGCGACTGCCGGCCAGACCCAGTACTTC.